These T cell receptor beta chains were read from a single sample in a study of T cells in Graves' hyperthyroidism and ophthalmopathy. Each CDR3 protein gets one entry after TCRdb re-called the multiplex PCR reads with MiXCR. This sample has about 560,000 distinct CDR3 sequences; 15% to 17% occur once, and the top ten carry roughly 7.3%. Sample: blood. The receptor set was obtained from a woman aged 25 to 45 with Graves' hyperthyroidism. Both conserved end residues are part of each CDR3. Each record gives: J gene, clone size, V gene, D gene, CDR3 protein, CDR3 DNA. D genes are given only for firm matches. Not every row has a clone size; where given, it reads once, few, many or a size class.

j_gene: TRBJ2-2
abundance: few
v_gene: TRBV7-9
d_gene: NA
CDR3aa: CASSVSLTGELFF
CDR3nt: TGTGCCAGCAGCGTTAGCCTCACCGGGGAGCTGTTTTTT

j_gene: TRBJ1-1
abundance: many
v_gene: TRBV18
d_gene: NA
CDR3aa: CASSSSVGTEAFF
CDR3nt: TGTGCCAGCTCTTCCAGTGTTGGCACTGAAGCTTTCTTT

j_gene: TRBJ2-1
abundance: many
v_gene: TRBV6-1
d_gene: TRBD1
CDR3aa: CASREASGTGVRFDYNEQFF
CDR3nt: TGTGCCAGCAGGGAAGCCTCCGGGACAGGGGTTCGTTTCGACTACAATGAGCAGTTCTTC

j_gene: TRBJ1-1
abundance: many
v_gene: TRBV6-1
d_gene: NA
CDR3aa: CASGLTGGDTEAFF
CDR3nt: TGTGCCAGCGGGCTTACCGGTGGGGACACTGAAGCTTTCTTT

j_gene: TRBJ1-1
abundance: NA
v_gene: TRBV20-1
d_gene: TRBD1
CDR3aa: CSASAPGQPNTEAFF
CDR3nt: TGCAGTGCTAGTGCTCCGGGACAGCCGAACACTGAAGCTTTCTTT

j_gene: TRBJ1-5
abundance: many
v_gene: TRBV12-3/TRBV12-4
d_gene: NA
CDR3aa: CASSLAGEPSNQPQHF
CDR3nt: TGTGCCAGCAGTTTAGCTGGGGAGCCGAGCAATCAGCCCCAGCATTTT

j_gene: TRBJ1-2
abundance: many
v_gene: TRBV30
d_gene: TRBD1
CDR3aa: CAWSRQGDDYGYTF
CDR3nt: TGTGCCTGGAGCCGACAGGGGGATGACTATGGCTACACCTTC

j_gene: TRBJ2-7
abundance: many
v_gene: TRBV7-2
d_gene: NA
CDR3aa: CASSIAYEQYF
CDR3nt: TGTGCCAGCAGCATCGCCTACGAGCAGTACTTC

j_gene: TRBJ2-1
abundance: few
v_gene: TRBV30
d_gene: NA
CDR3aa: CACSFEPLSYNEQFF
CDR3nt: TGTGCCTGTTCCTTCGAGCCTCTCTCCTACAATGAGCAGTTCTTC

j_gene: TRBJ2-1
abundance: few
v_gene: TRBV6-2/TRBV6-3
d_gene: TRBD1
CDR3aa: CASSYGQVYNEQFF
CDR3nt: TGTGCCAGCAGTTACGGACAGGTGTACAATGAGCAGTTCTTC

j_gene: TRBJ2-3
abundance: few
v_gene: TRBV9
d_gene: TRBD2
CDR3aa: CASSWSGSEEDTQYF
CDR3nt: TGTGCCAGCAGCTGGAGCGGGAGTGAGGAAGATACGCAGTATTTT

j_gene: TRBJ2-6
abundance: NA
v_gene: TRBV4-2
d_gene: NA
CDR3aa: CASSQETPGANVLTF
CDR3nt: TGTGCCAGCAGCCAAGAGACTCCTGGGGCCAACGTCCTGACTTTC

j_gene: TRBJ2-3
abundance: NA
v_gene: TRBV6-1
d_gene: NA
CDR3aa: CASAVGGTDTQYF
CDR3nt: TGTGCCAGTGCGGTCGGTGGCACAGATACGCAGTATTTT

j_gene: TRBJ1-2
abundance: many
v_gene: TRBV24-1
d_gene: NA
CDR3aa: CATSVQRAIPFYGYTF
CDR3nt: TGTGCCACCAGTGTACAGAGGGCGATCCCCTTCTATGGCTACACCTTC

j_gene: TRBJ1-6
abundance: many
v_gene: TRBV28
d_gene: TRBD1
CDR3aa: CASLETGEVKNSPLHF
CDR3nt: TGTGCCTCCCTGGAGACAGGGGAGGTAAAGAATTCACCCCTCCACTTT

j_gene: TRBJ1-1
abundance: many
v_gene: TRBV7-2
d_gene: TRBD1
CDR3aa: CASTQAGTENTEAFF
CDR3nt: TGTGCCAGCACCCAAGCCGGGACAGAAAACACTGAAGCTTTCTTT

j_gene: TRBJ1-2
abundance: many
v_gene: TRBV6-6
d_gene: NA
CDR3aa: CASSYSSAGFYGYTF
CDR3nt: TGTGCCAGCAGTTACTCTAGCGCGGGTTTCTATGGCTACACCTTC

j_gene: TRBJ2-2
abundance: few
v_gene: TRBV6-1
d_gene: TRBD2
CDR3aa: CASSVTSGRAGTGELFF
CDR3nt: TGTGCCAGCAGTGTGACTAGCGGGAGGGCCGGCACCGGGGAGCTGTTTTTT

j_gene: TRBJ2-5
abundance: many
v_gene: TRBV18
d_gene: NA
CDR3aa: CASSPRSETQYF
CDR3nt: TGTGCCAGCTCACCACGATCCGAGACCCAGTACTTC

j_gene: TRBJ2-1
abundance: NA
v_gene: TRBV6-1
d_gene: TRBD2
CDR3aa: CASGASGRGNEQFF
CDR3nt: TGTGCCAGCGGAGCGAGCGGGAGGGGTAATGAGCAGTTCTTC

j_gene: TRBJ2-3
abundance: NA
v_gene: TRBV6-6
d_gene: TRBD2
CDR3aa: CASSYAGLAGSTDTQYF
CDR3nt: TGTGCCAGCAGTTACGCAGGACTAGCGGGGAGCACAGATACGCAGTATTTT

j_gene: TRBJ2-1
abundance: many
v_gene: TRBV4-1
d_gene: NA
CDR3aa: CASKIASSYNEQFF
CDR3nt: TGCGCCAGCAAGATCGCGAGCTCCTACAATGAGCAGTTCTTC

j_gene: TRBJ1-4
abundance: NA
v_gene: TRBV10-3
d_gene: NA
CDR3aa: CAISESAIGEKLFF
CDR3nt: TGTGCCATCAGTGAGTCGGCTATTGGTGAAAAACTGTTTTTT

j_gene: TRBJ1-2
abundance: many
v_gene: TRBV3-1
d_gene: NA
CDR3aa: CASSQQSGVYGYTF
CDR3nt: TGTGCCAGCAGCCAACAATCGGGGGTCTATGGCTACACCTTC

j_gene: TRBJ2-7
abundance: many
v_gene: TRBV28
d_gene: NA
CDR3aa: CASSFQSSYEQYF
CDR3nt: TGTGCCAGCAGTTTCCAGAGCTCCTACGAGCAGTACTTC

j_gene: TRBJ2-1
abundance: many
v_gene: TRBV7-2
d_gene: TRBD1
CDR3aa: CASSVDTGGYNEQFF
CDR3nt: TGTGCCAGCAGCGTTGATACAGGGGGATACAATGAGCAGTTCTTC

j_gene: TRBJ2-1
abundance: NA
v_gene: TRBV7-6
d_gene: TRBD2
CDR3aa: CASSLAREGLNEQFF
CDR3nt: TGTGCCAGCAGCTTAGCGCGGGAGGGACTTAATGAGCAGTTCTTC

j_gene: TRBJ1-1
abundance: once
v_gene: TRBV10-3
d_gene: NA
CDR3aa: CAISDLAGGDTEAFF
CDR3nt: TGTGCCATCAGTGACTTAGCCGGAGGGGACACTGAAGCTTTCTTT

j_gene: TRBJ2-3
abundance: NA
v_gene: TRBV10-3
d_gene: NA
CDR3aa: CAISESVSSTDTQYF
CDR3nt: TGTGCCATCAGTGAGTCTGTCTCCAGCACAGATACGCAGTATTTT

j_gene: TRBJ1-1
abundance: few
v_gene: TRBV20-1
d_gene: NA
CDR3aa: CSARDKQGSNTEAFF
CDR3nt: TGCAGTGCTAGAGATAAGCAGGGGTCGAACACTGAAGCTTTCTTT

j_gene: TRBJ2-7
abundance: many
v_gene: TRBV12-3/TRBV12-4
d_gene: TRBD1
CDR3aa: CASTPTGGYEQYF
CDR3nt: TGTGCCAGCACCCCGACAGGGGGCTACGAGCAGTACTTC

j_gene: TRBJ1-1
abundance: once
v_gene: TRBV11-3
d_gene: NA
CDR3aa: CASSLEGYGAEAFF
CDR3nt: TGTGCCAGCAGCTTAGAAGGTTATGGGGCTGAAGCTTTCTTT

j_gene: TRBJ2-2
abundance: many
v_gene: TRBV2
d_gene: TRBD2
CDR3aa: CASRTTSGNTGELFF
CDR3nt: TGTGCCAGCAGGACGACTAGCGGAAACACCGGGGAGCTGTTTTTT

j_gene: TRBJ2-3
abundance: NA
v_gene: TRBV6-1
d_gene: TRBD2
CDR3aa: CASSLLAGVGTDTQYF
CDR3nt: TGTGCCAGCAGTTTGCTAGCGGGAGTAGGTACAGATACGCAGTATTTT

j_gene: TRBJ1-5
abundance: NA
v_gene: TRBV2
d_gene: NA
CDR3aa: CASSLWGGSQPQHF
CDR3nt: TGTGCCAGCAGCCTCTGGGGGGGAAGTCAGCCCCAGCATTTT

j_gene: TRBJ1-1
abundance: many
v_gene: TRBV11-2
d_gene: TRBD1
CDR3aa: CASSRGTGADSTEAFF
CDR3nt: TGTGCCAGCAGCCGAGGGACAGGCGCGGACTCCACTGAAGCTTTCTTT